This section outlines one T cell receptor (beta chain) sequence together with its context. Its antigen remains unidentified. Germline assignment: CDR1 MDHEN and CDR2 SYDVKM. This CDR3 is built from 13 residues. V was shortened by 6 bases and J by 5 bases, with 13 bases between the two germline ends. Clones were read by immunoSEQ multiplex PCR, and TCRdb kept only the in-frame ones, dropping some. The table includes tens of thousands of clones, about 83% detected once. The data derive from a study of a mutant IDH1 vaccine in newly diagnosed glioma. About the study: Radiotherapy alone preceded vaccination by 4-6 weeks; alternatively, vaccination started with temozolomide cycles. Treated patients had a mean age of approximately 41 years and a sex split that was approximately 62% male and approximately 38% female. Patients previously underwent radiotherapy, temozolomide, or both, and most underwent both. Week 35 was safety follow-up visit V12; week 47 was end-of-study visit V13.

The time point here: week 47, end of study. Topical imiquimod was applied with each vaccine dose, which held 300 ug of mutant IDH1 20-mer peptide. The clonotype comes from a woman aged 25 to 39 with glioma. This specimen consisted of PBMCs, obtained from a glioma patient whose treatment included an IDH1 peptide vaccine. This sequence joins TRBV28 and TRBJ2-5; D possibly corresponds to TRBD2 (7 bases). The CDR3 spells CASRGRGAETQYF. As DNA, the CDR3 is TGTGCCAGCAGAGGACGGGGGGCTGAGACCCAGTACTTC. Complete variable domain (other parts from reference TRBV28 and TRBJ2-5): DVKVTQSSRYLVKRTGEKVFLECVQDMDHENMFWYRQDPGLGLRLIYFSYDVKMKEKGDIPEGYSVSREKKERFSLILESASTNQTSMYLCASRGRGAETQYFGPGTRLLVL.